These 25 T cell receptor beta chains share one sample of origin, sequenced in a study of T cells in localized non-small cell lung cancer. Assay: immunoSEQ multiplex PCR; the TCRdb copy retains only in-frame clones and omits some. The table lists around 5,000 clones, under 60% of them singletons. This sample comprised lymph node tissue, obtained before any cancer treatment. The receptors stem from a male donor aged 60 or over with stage I squamous cell lung carcinoma.

The V and J genes are TRBV18 and TRBJ2-5; D call uncertain. This CDR3 contains 13 residues. The V and J ends lost 3 bases and 0 bases respectively, with 5 bases between them. In germline, CDR1 is KGHSH, CDR2 LQKENI. CDR3 sequence (DNA): TGTGCCAGCTCACCCGCAGACCAAGAGACCCAGTACTTC. Amino acid sequence: CASSPADQETQYF.

This clone turned up a few times. This chain connects TRBV15 to TRBJ1-3, with 9 bases lining up with TRBD1. Germline V CDR1 and CDR2: LNHNV, YYDKDF (reference sequence). The CDR3 length is 17 residues. The V segment lost 0 bases and the J segment 5 bases; nucleotides outside the gene matches: 8. CDR3 DNA: TGTGCCACCAGCAGAGATCGGGGACAGGGCCAGAGAAACACCATATATTTT. This translates into CATSRDRGQGQRNTIYF.

The chain carries TRBV30 and TRBJ1-1; the D is unclear. Trimming left V 4 bases short and J 4 bases short, with 7 bases between. CDR3 size: 11 residues. CDR1 is GTSNPN and CDR2 is SVGIG in the germline V gene (reference sequence). CDR3 sequence reads: CAWTVGTEAFF. CDR3 nucleotides: TGTGCCTGGACCGTAGGCACTGAAGCTTTCTTT.

The chain recombines TRBV28 with TRBJ1-5; 9 nucleotides agree with TRBD1. V lost 5 bases to trimming and J lost 4 bases; unmatched junction nucleotides: 3. Germline CDR1 MDHEN, CDR2 SYDVKM. This CDR3 is built from 14 residues. CDR3 DNA sequence: TGTGCCAGCAGTACCGGGACAGGGAATCAGCCCCAGCATTTT. It encodes CASSTGTGNQPQHF.

This clone has just a few counts. The rearrangement uses TRBV11-3 and TRBJ1-4, with D possibly matching TRBD1 (5 bases). Germline V gene lookup returns CDR1 SGHNT and CDR2 YENEEA. The V and J ends lost 4 bases and 3 bases respectively, with 12 bases between them. There are 15 residues in the CDR3. The CDR3 DNA is TGTGCCAGCAGCTCCAGCCGAGGGGCTAATGAAAAACTGTTTTTT. It codes for CASSSSRGANEKLFF. The full variable domain, completed using reference TRBV11-3 and TRBJ1-4, is EAGVVQSPRYKIIEKKQPVAFWCNPISGHNTLYWYLQNLGQGPELLIRYENEEAVDDSQLPKDRFSAERLKGVDSTLKIQPAELGDSAVYLCASSSSRGANEKLFFGSGTQLSVL.

The chain links TRBV19 to TRBJ1-2; D unresolved. The V gene's germline CDR1 is LNHDA and CDR2 SQIVND (reference sequence). The V gene lost 0 bases and the J gene lost 2 bases, with 7 bases spanning the gap. This CDR3 contains 14 residues. CDR3 loop: CASSIDRPNYGYTF. In DNA, the CDR3 is TGTGCCAGTAGTATAGATAGACCCAACTATGGCTACACCTTC.

This clone has more than one count but fewer than ten. The gene calls are TRBV19 and TRBJ1-2; no firm D call. The CDR3 consists of 13 residues. The V gene's germline CDR1 is LNHDA and CDR2 SQIVND (reference sequence). The V end lost 5 bases, the J end lost 4 bases, and 11 bases lay between the germline ends. This CDR3 reads CASSERAGYGYTF. CDR3 DNA sequence: TGTGCCAGTAGTGAACGAGCAGGCTATGGCTACACCTTC.

The chain is built from TRBV18 and TRBJ1-5; no firm D call. The CDR3 has 13 amino acids. V lost 3 bases to trimming and J lost 5 bases, with 8 bases between them. The germline CDR1 and CDR2 sequences are KGHSH and LQKENI. CDR3: CASSPRQDQPQHF. In DNA form, the CDR3 reads TGTGCCAGCTCACCGAGGCAAGATCAGCCCCAGCATTTT.

This clone was seen only a few times. The rearrangement joins TRBV4-1 to TRBJ1-1, with D perhaps matching TRBD1 (5 bases). Germline loops: CDR1 MGHRA, CDR2 YSYEKL. This CDR3 is built from 14 residues. Trimming pared 0 bases from V and 4 bases from J, leaving 9 bases between. CDR3 DNA: TGCGCCAGCAGCCAAGATGGGGGGAGCACTGAAGCTTTCTTT. This gives the protein CASSQDGGSTEAFF.

Sample share makes this clone medium-sized (0.01 to 0.1%). J is TRBJ1-2 and V is TRBV11-3; D unresolved. CDR1 is SGHNT and CDR2 is YENEEA in the germline V gene. Between the trimmed V and J ends, which lost 5 bases and 7 bases, there was a span of 17 bases. This CDR3 has 14 amino acids. The CDR3 is CASSPDSSASGYTF. In DNA form, the CDR3 reads TGTGCCAGCAGCCCTGATTCCTCCGCCTCTGGCTACACCTTC.

The rearrangement joins TRBV9 to TRBJ1-1, with unresolved D. V was trimmed by 5 bases and J by 2 bases, leaving 13 bases between them. Germline V gene sequence: CDR1 SGDLS, CDR2 YYNGEE. The CDR3 runs to 14 residues. The CDR3 DNA is TGTGCCAGCAGTGAGATCACAGTTAACACTGAAGCTTTCTTT. Amino acids: CASSEITVNTEAFF.

The gene calls are TRBV28 and TRBJ1-3; D may be TRBD1 (5 bases). Between the trimmed V and J ends, which lost 2 bases and 8 bases, there was a span of 10 bases. CDR3 length: 13 residues. CDR1 is MDHEN, CDR2 SYDVKM, per germline. CDR3 sequence: CASSLRGSYTIYF. The CDR3 bases are TGTGCCAGCAGTTTAAGGGGCTCGTACACCATATATTTT. The full variable domain, with the rest looked up from reference TRBV28 and TRBJ1-3, is DVKVTQSSRYLVKRTGEKVFLECVQDMDHENMFWYRQDPGLGLRLIYFSYDVKMKEKGDIPEGYSVSREKKERFSLILESASTNQTSMYLCASSLRGSYTIYFGEGSWLTVV.

The chain employs TRBV5-1 and TRBJ2-3; D perhaps matches TRBD1 (5 bases). Per germline, CDR1 SGHRS and CDR2 YFSETQ. V was clipped by 7 bases and J by 2 bases, with 14 bases between them. The CDR3 contains 14 residues. The DNA for the CDR3 is TGCGCCAGCGCTTTCAGGGTACTCACAGATACGCAGTATTTT. Protein product: CASAFRVLTDTQYF.

The chain links TRBV19 to TRBJ1-5; no reliable D call. Trimming shortened V by 6 bases and J by 6 bases, and 9 bases separated the two germline ends. Germline-derived CDR1 and CDR2 are LNHDA and SQIVND (reference sequence). The CDR3 covers 12 residues. CDR3 nucleotide sequence: TGTGCCAGTAGCCCACAGAGTCAGCCCCAGCATTTT. Protein product: CASSPQSQPQHF. The whole variable domain, filled in from reference TRBV19 and TRBJ1-5, reads DGGITQSPKYLFRKEGQNVTLSCEQNLNHDAMYWYRQDPGQGLRLIYYSQIVNDFQKGDIAEGYSVSREKKESFPLTVTSAQKNPTAFYLCASSPQSQPQHFGDGTRLSIL.

This chain joins TRBV19 and TRBJ1-3, with D unresolved. Looked up from germline, CDR1 is LNHDA and CDR2 is SQIVND (reference sequence). This CDR3 is built from 14 residues. Trimming cost V 6 bases and J 2 bases, with 11 bases left between them. The CDR3 sequence is CASSGRHTGNTIYF. CDR3 bases: TGTGCCAGTAGCGGACGACATACTGGAAACACCATATATTTT.

This clone was seen only once. The chain combines TRBV19 with TRBJ1-1; D may be TRBD1 (5 bases). Germline V gives CDR1 LNHDA, CDR2 SQIVND (reference sequence). The CDR3 length is 15 residues. V was shortened by 9 bases and J by 2 bases, with 19 bases between the two germline ends. The CDR3 here is CASLPWGGINTEAFF. The CDR3 region has the DNA TGTGCCAGCCTTCCGTGGGGCGGAATCAACACTGAAGCTTTCTTT.

The chain links TRBV6-8 to TRBJ1-5, with a possible D match to TRBD1 (6 bases). Germline loops: CDR1 MNHGY, CDR2 SAAAGT. V lost 5 bases to trimming and J lost 4 bases, with 18 bases between them. CDR3 length: 16 residues. The CDR3 loop reads CASSPGSGQLNQPQHF. In DNA, the CDR3 is TGTGCCAGCAGTCCCGGCTCAGGACAGTTGAATCAGCCCCAGCATTTT.

This sequence joins TRBV30 and TRBJ1-2; the D gene is possibly TRBD1 (6 bases). Germline V lookup: CDR1 GTSNPN, CDR2 SVGIG (reference sequence). The CDR3 sequence is 14 residues long. V gave up 0 bases and J gave up 7 bases, with 15 bases separating them. CDR3 in DNA: TGTGCCTGGAGTGTACCAAGCAGGGGATCTGGCTACACCTTC. This encodes CAWSVPSRGSGYTF.

In this sample, this clone turned up once. The J gene is TRBJ1-4, the V gene TRBV18; D not certain. Germline V gives CDR1 KGHSH, CDR2 LQKENI. Trimming removed 5 bases from V and 8 bases from J, with 12 bases in between. The CDR3 runs to 13 residues. For the CDR3, the DNA is TGTGCCAGCTCAACCTTGAGTGCCGAAAAACTGTTTTTT. This sequence encodes CASSTLSAEKLFF.

This clone came up a few times. The rearrangement links TRBV11-3 to TRBJ2-7; D is ambiguous. The germline V and J ends were trimmed by 0 bases and 3 bases, with 18 bases remaining between them. The CDR3 spans 17 residues. Germline V gene lookup returns CDR1 SGHNT and CDR2 YENEEA. CDR3 sequence (DNA): TGTGCCAGCAGCTTAGACGGTCGCGTCGATATGGGCTACGAGCAGTACTTC. Amino acids: CASSLDGRVDMGYEQYF.

The chain carries TRBV28 and TRBJ2-1; D might be TRBD1 or TRBD2, each matching 7 bases. V dropped 5 bases and J dropped 1 base, with 15 bases sitting between them. Germline CDR1 MDHEN, CDR2 SYDVKM. The CDR3 is made up of 16 amino acids. CDR3 coding DNA: TGTGCCAGCAGTCCTCACAGGGGAGGGTCCTACAATGAGCAGTTCTTC. It encodes CASSPHRGGSYNEQFF. Using reference TRBV28 and TRBJ2-1 for the parts outside the CDR3, the full variable domain is DVKVTQSSRYLVKRTGEKVFLECVQDMDHENMFWYRQDPGLGLRLIYFSYDVKMKEKGDIPEGYSVSREKKERFSLILESASTNQTSMYLCASSPHRGGSYNEQFFGPGTRLTVL.

This clone was counted a few times. The gene calls are TRBV29-1 and TRBJ2-1; 10 nucleotides align to TRBD2. Germline V gene lookup returns CDR1 SQVTM and CDR2 ANQGSEA. Trimming cost V 8 bases and J 3 bases; bases outside gene matches: 7. The CDR3 covers 14 residues. CDR3 protein: CSSTGTSVYNEQFF. The DNA for the CDR3 is TGCAGCTCCACCGGGACTAGCGTCTACAATGAGCAGTTCTTC.

The rearrangement links TRBV5-1 to TRBJ2-1; TRBD1 aligns across 9 bases. Germline V gene lookup returns CDR1 SGHRS and CDR2 YFSETQ. The CDR3 totals 16 residues. The ends lost 0 bases at V and 6 bases at J; junction bases unmatched: 7. CDR3 sequence reads: CASSLGGTGTFNEQFF. The CDR3 nucleotides are TGCGCCAGCAGCTTGGGTGGGACAGGGACGTTCAATGAGCAGTTCTTC.

This clone was recorded a few times. V usage is TRBV11-3 and J usage is TRBJ1-4; tentatively, D is TRBD1 (5 bases). V was trimmed by 2 bases and J by 6 bases, leaving 10 bases between them. CDR1 is SGHNT and CDR2 is YENEEA in the germline V gene. The CDR3 sequence is 14 residues long. The chain's CDR3 is CASSLSGADEKLFF. The CDR3 DNA follows: TGTGCCAGCAGCTTAAGCGGGGCGGATGAAAAACTGTTTTTT.

The chain joins TRBV28 to TRBJ1-1, with a tentative D call TRBD1 (5 bases). Germline-derived CDR1 and CDR2 are MDHEN and SYDVKM. V shed 1 base and J shed 0 bases, with 9 bases lying between them. The CDR3 has 15 amino acids. CDR3 sequence reads: CASSLFEGVNTEAFF. The CDR3 DNA reads as TGTGCCAGCAGTTTATTCGAAGGGGTGAACACTGAAGCTTTCTTT.